One TCR beta chain is described in this entry. Generation of TCR beta libraries employed quantitative 5'-RACE incorporating molecular barcodes. TCRdb processed the 5' RACE reads anew with MiXCR; each CDR3 protein has one entry. The table has about 160,000 distinct CDR3 sequences, approximately 16% seen once. CDR1 and CDR2 from the germline V gene are DFQATT and SNEGSKA (reference sequence). The V gene lost 4 bases and the J gene lost 0 bases, with 4 bases spanning the gap. This CDR3 contains 12 residues. These data are taken from a study of CD8 T cells in ankylosing spondylitis. Sequencing was performed on blood, either unsorted or a sorted T cell fraction (not recorded which). The sequence came from a male donor with ankylosing spondylitis or in good health (not recorded which). The chain employs TRBV20-1 and TRBJ2-1; D ambiguous. The CDR3 is CSAKGSYNEQFF. In nucleotides, the CDR3 is TGCAGTGCTAAGGGCTCCTACAATGAGCAGTTCTTC.